Following are 2 T cell receptor beta chains from one sample sequenced in a study of Graves' ophthalmopathy and Graves' hyperthyroidism. RNA transcripts yielded amplified TCR beta CDR3 regions. In the first round, RT-PCR was carried out with HTBI primers, and a multiplex PCR formed the second round. Each CDR3 protein is one row after TCRdb ran MiXCR on the multiplex PCR reads. The repertoire consists of around 660,000 distinct CDR3 sequences, with roughly 41% occurring once and the leading ten covering under 3.5%. The sample consisted of peripheral blood. The source of these receptors is an adult man with Graves' ophthalmopathy.

Comments on this clonotype: A much larger clone is a single base away; this may be a read error. The chain links TRBV9 to TRBJ1-4; possible D gene TRBD1, 6 bases. V was trimmed by 0 bases and J by 0 bases, leaving 12 bases between them. Germline CDR1 SGDLS, CDR2 YYNGEE. The CDR3 has 17 residues. The CDR3: CASSVGGQATTNEKLFF. Here the CDR3 DNA reads TGTGCCAGCAGCGTAGGGGGGCAGGCCACAACTAATGAAAAACTGTTTTTT.

This clonotype was observed at least ten times. The chain joins TRBV24-1 to TRBJ1-5, with D uncertain. Trimming stripped 3 bases from V and 3 bases from J, with 5 bases between. CDR3 length: 13 residues. Germline assignment: CDR1 KGHDR and CDR2 SFDVKD. The DNA of the CDR3 is TGTGCCACCAGTGATGATTTCAATCAGCCCCAGCATTTT. It is translated as CATSDDFNQPQHF.